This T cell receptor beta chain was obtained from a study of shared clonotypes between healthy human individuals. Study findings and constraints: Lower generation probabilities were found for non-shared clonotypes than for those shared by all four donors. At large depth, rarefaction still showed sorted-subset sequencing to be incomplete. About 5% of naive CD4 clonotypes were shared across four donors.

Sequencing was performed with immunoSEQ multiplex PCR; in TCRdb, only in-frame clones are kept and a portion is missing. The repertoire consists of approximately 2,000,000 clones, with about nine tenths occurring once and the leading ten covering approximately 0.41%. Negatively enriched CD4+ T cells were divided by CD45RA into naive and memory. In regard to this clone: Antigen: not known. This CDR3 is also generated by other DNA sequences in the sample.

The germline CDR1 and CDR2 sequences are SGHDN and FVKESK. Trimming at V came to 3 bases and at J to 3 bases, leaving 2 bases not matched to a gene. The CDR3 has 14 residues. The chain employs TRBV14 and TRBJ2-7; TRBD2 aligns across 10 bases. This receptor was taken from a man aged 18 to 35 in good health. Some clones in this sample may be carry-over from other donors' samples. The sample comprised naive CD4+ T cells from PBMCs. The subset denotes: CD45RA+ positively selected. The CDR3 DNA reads TGTGCCAGCAGCCAGGGACTAGCGAGCTACGAGCAGTACTTC. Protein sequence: CASSQGLASYEQYF.